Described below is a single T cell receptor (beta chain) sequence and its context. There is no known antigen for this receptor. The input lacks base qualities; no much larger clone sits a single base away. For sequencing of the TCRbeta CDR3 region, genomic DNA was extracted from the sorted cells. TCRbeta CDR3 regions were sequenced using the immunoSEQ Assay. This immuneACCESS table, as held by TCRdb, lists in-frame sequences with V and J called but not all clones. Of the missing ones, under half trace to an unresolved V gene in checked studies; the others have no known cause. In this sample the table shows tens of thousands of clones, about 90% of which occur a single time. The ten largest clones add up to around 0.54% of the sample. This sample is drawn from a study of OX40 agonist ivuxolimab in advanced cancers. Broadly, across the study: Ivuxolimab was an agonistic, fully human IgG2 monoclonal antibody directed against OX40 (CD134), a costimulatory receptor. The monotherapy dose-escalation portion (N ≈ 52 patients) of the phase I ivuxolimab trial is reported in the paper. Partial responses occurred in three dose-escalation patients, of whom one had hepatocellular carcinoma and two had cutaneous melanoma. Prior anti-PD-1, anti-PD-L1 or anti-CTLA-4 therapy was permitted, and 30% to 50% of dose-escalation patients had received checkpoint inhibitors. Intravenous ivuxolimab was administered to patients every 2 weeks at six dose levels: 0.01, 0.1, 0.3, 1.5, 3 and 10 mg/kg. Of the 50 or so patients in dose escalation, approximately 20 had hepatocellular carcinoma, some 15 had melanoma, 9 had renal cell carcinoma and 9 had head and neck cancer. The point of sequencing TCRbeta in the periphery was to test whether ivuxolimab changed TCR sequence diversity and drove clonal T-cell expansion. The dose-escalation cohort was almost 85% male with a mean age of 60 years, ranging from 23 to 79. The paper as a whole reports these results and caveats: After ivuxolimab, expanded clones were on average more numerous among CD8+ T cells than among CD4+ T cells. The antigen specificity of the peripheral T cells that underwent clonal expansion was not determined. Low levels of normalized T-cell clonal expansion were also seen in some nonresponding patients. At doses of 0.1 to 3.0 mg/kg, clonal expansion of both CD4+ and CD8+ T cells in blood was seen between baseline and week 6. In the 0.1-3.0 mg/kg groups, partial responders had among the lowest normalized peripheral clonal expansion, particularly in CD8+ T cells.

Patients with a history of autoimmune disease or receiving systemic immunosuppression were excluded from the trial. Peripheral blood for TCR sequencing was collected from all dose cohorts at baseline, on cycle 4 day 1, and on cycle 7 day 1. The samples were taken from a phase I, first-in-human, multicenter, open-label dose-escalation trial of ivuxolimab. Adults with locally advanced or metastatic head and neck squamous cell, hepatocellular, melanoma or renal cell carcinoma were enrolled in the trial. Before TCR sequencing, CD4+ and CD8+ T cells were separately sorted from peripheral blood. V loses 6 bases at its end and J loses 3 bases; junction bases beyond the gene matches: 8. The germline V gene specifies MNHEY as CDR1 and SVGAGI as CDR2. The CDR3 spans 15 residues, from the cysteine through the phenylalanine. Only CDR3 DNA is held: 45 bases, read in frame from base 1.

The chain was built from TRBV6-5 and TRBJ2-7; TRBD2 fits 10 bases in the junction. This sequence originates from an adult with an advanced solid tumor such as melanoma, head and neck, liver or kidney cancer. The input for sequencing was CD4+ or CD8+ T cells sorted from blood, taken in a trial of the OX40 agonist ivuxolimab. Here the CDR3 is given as CASSQRSGRIYEQYF. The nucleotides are TGTGCCAGCAGCCAGCGTAGCGGGAGGATCTACGAGCAGTACTTC.